This T cell receptor beta chain derives from a study of blood T cell repertoires in COVID-19. As for the study in general: Collection of acute and convalescent COVID-19 samples took place in the United States, Italy and Spain. PBMCs, B-cell-depleted T cells, or T cells provided the cDNA or gDNA that made up the material.

In the original workflow: Nucleated cell number was recorded as an estimate derived from reference gene primer amplification. Using immunoSEQ multiplex PCR, the repertoire was profiled, and TCRdb retains in-frame clones only, with some absent. Clone size and the V and J calls come from that table; the DNA yielded D and trimming. The sample contains hundreds of thousands of clones, more than 70% of which appear only once. The germline gives CDR1 KGHDR, CDR2 SFDVKD. Trimming removed 3 bases from V and 4 bases from J; junction bases left unmatched: 11. The CDR3 runs 17 residues. This receptor was taken from a woman aged 50 to 60 with acute or convalescent COVID-19. The chain combines TRBV24-1 with TRBJ2-3; TRBD2 agrees at 8 bases. The sequenced sample consisted of peripheral blood. The CDR3 coding sequence is TGTGCCACCAGTGATATCCAGCGGGAGTCCGACGCAGATACGCAGTATTTT. Amino acid sequence: CATSDIQRESDADTQYF.